The 18 T cell receptor beta chains below all came from one sample that was sequenced in a study of T cells expressing NK-cell markers. For each CDR3 protein, TCRdb gives one entry from its re-call of the 5' RACE reads, without DNA. This sample's table reports about 440,000 distinct CDR3 sequences. Sequences were obtained from blood T cells: a sorted CD56 or NKG2C T cell subset, CD4+ or CD8+ T cells, or bulk PBMC T cells (not recorded which). All receptors derive from a woman aged 18-69 years in good health.

This chain uses TRBV7-9 with TRBJ1-1; with no DNA, the TCRdb D assignment of TRBD1 cannot be verified. CDR3 length: 13 residues. Germline CDR1 SEHNR, CDR2 FQNEAQ (reference sequence). The CDR3 sequence: CASSPPGYTEAFF.

CDR3 sequence: CSARRGDRNTEAFF. The chain uses TRBV20-1 and TRBJ1-1; the TCRdb D gene call, TRBD1, has no DNA to confirm it. This CDR3 is built from 14 residues. The V gene's germline CDR1 is DFQATT and CDR2 SNEGSKA (reference sequence).

The CDR3 spells CASTTGDTQYF. The chain combines TRBV6-1 with TRBJ2-3. CDR1 MNHNS and CDR2 SASEGT come from the germline V gene. There are 11 residues in the CDR3.

CDR3 sequence: CSADRGDTQYF. The V gene is TRBV29-1, the J gene TRBJ2-3; TCRdb names TRBD1, which stays unverified in the absence of DNA. This CDR3 region has 11 residues. Germline CDR1 is SQVTM and CDR2 is ANQGSEA.

The chain recombines TRBV9 with TRBJ2-5; absent DNA, TCRdb's TRBD1 call cannot be checked. Germline CDR1 and CDR2: SGDLS and YYNGEE. The CDR3 runs to 16 residues. CDR3 sequence: CASSVGGTGGEETQYF.

The V call is TRBV20-1, the J call TRBJ1-5; TCRdb names TRBD1, which stays unverified in the absence of DNA. CDR1 DFQATT and CDR2 SNEGSKA come from the germline V gene (reference sequence). CDR3 length: 15 residues. CDR3 residues: CSASPSGDVNQPQHF.

The chain links TRBV11-2 to TRBJ2-5; the TCRdb call, TRBD2, lacks DNA for checking. The germline CDR1 and CDR2 sequences are SGHAT and FQNNGV. The CDR3 runs to 18 residues. Here the CDR3 reads CASSLGGLAGGRQETQYF. Supplemented by reference TRBV11-2 and TRBJ2-5, the full variable domain reads EAGVAQSPRYKIIEKRQSVAFWCNPISGHATLYWYQQILGQGPKLLIQFQNNGVVDDSQLPKDRFSAERLKGVDSTLKIQPAKLEDSAVYLCASSLGGLAGGRQETQYFGPGTRLLVL.

The chain is built from TRBV7-2 and TRBJ2-2; TCRdb's assignment of TRBD1 cannot be checked, as there is no DNA. In germline, CDR1 is SGHTA, CDR2 FQGNSA. This CDR3 region has 16 residues. CDR3 in amino acids: CASSLQGATNTGELFF. Full variable domain (missing parts from reference TRBV7-2 and TRBJ2-2): GAGVSQSPSNKVTEKGKDVELRCDPISGHTALYWYRQSLGQGLEFLIYFQGNSAPDKSGLPSDRFSAERTGGSVSTLTIQRTQQEDSAVYLCASSLQGATNTGELFFGEGSRLTVL.

The chain carries TRBV28 and TRBJ2-7. The CDR3 is made up of 12 amino acids. Germline-derived CDR1 and CDR2 are MDHEN and SYDVKM. This CDR3 reads CASNKPNYEQYF. The complete variable domain, with remaining parts taken from reference TRBV28 and TRBJ2-7, reads DVKVTQSSRYLVKRTGEKVFLECVQDMDHENMFWYRQDPGLGLRLIYFSYDVKMKEKGDIPEGYSVSREKKERFSLILESASTNQTSMYLCASNKPNYEQYFGPGTRLTVT.

The chain uses TRBV5-4 and TRBJ2-3; TCRdb's D gene call, TRBD2, goes unchecked for lack of DNA. CDR1 is SGHNT and CDR2 is YYREEE in the germline V gene (reference sequence). The CDR3 is 19 amino acids. The CDR3 protein is CASSLARTSGRATAFTQYF.

The rearrangement joins TRBV11-2 to TRBJ2-3. The CDR3 runs to 14 residues. Germline V gene data show CDR1 as SGHAT and CDR2 as FQNNGV. Here the CDR3 reads CASSYADPRDTQYF.

The V and J genes are TRBV7-7 and TRBJ1-1; no DNA is available, so the TRBD1 call from TCRdb remains unchecked. The CDR3 has 14 amino acids. CDR1 is SSHAT, CDR2 FNYEAQ, per germline (reference sequence). The CDR3 region is CASSLVRADTEAFF.

The chain has TRBV19 and TRBJ2-1; TCRdb outputs TRBD1, but without DNA this stays unchecked. Per germline, CDR1 LNHDA and CDR2 SQIVND (reference sequence). The CDR3 loop spans 18 amino acids. This CDR3 is CASRRPPVEAYRYNEQFF. Complete variable domain (other parts from reference TRBV19 and TRBJ2-1): DGGITQSPKYLFRKEGQNVTLSCEQNLNHDAMYWYRQDPGQGLRLIYYSQIVNDFQKGDIAEGYSVSREKKESFPLTVTSAQKNPTAFYLCASRRPPVEAYRYNEQFFGPGTRLTVL.

V gene TRBV20-1 combines with J gene TRBJ2-3; TCRdb's D call, TRBD2, is unchecked because there is no DNA. The CDR3 consists of 14 residues. Germline-derived CDR1 and CDR2 are DFQATT and SNEGSKA (reference sequence). This chain's CDR3 is CSARSSGRGDAQYF.

The V and J genes are TRBV20-1 and TRBJ1-1; TCRdb outputs TRBD1, but without DNA this stays unchecked. From germline, CDR1 is DFQATT and CDR2 SNEGSKA (reference sequence). The length of the CDR3 is 14 residues. CDR3 region: CSARVDPGYTEAFF.

The chain links TRBV5-6 to TRBJ1-5. This CDR3 has 15 amino acids. Germline CDR1 is SGHDT and CDR2 is YYEEEE. The CDR3 here is CASSLARGSNQPQHF. Full variable domain (outside the CDR3, taken from reference TRBV5-6 and TRBJ1-5): DAGVTQSPTHLIKTRGQQVTLRCSPKSGHDTVSWYQQALGQGPQFIFQYYEEEERQRGNFPDRFSGHQFPNYSSELNVNALLLGDSALYLCASSLARGSNQPQHFGDGTRLSIL.

This sequence joins TRBV24-1 and TRBJ1-4. Germline V lookup: CDR1 KGHDR, CDR2 SFDVKD. The CDR3 is 23 residues long. The CDR3 sequence is CATSDVAVKVWSFLQPTNEKLFF.

The genes are TRBV29-1 and TRBJ2-3; TCRdb designates TRBD1, a call that cannot be tested without DNA. The CDR3 has 12 amino acids. Per germline, CDR1 SQVTM and CDR2 ANQGSEA. CDR3 region: CSVSTGTDTQYF.